This TCR beta chain was identified in a study of STAT3 mutations in large granular lymphocyte leukemia. Points from the study as a whole: At least one immunodominant TCR beta clonotype appeared in every T-cell large granular lymphocyte leukemia patient. After therapy, about 35% of the 18 patients switched clonotypes, all new clones STAT3 wild type.

The CDR3 is 15 residues long. Germline V gene data show CDR1 as LNHDA and CDR2 as SQIVND (reference sequence). J gave up 6 bases and V 5 bases, and 5 bases lay outside the gene matches. This clone was detected only a few times. Its target is not known. Approximately 40,000 productive templates were obtained per sample on average. Libraries were prepared by immunoSEQ multiplex PCR; TCRdb keeps only in-frame clonotypes and omits some of them. The sample has roughly 9,300 clones, more than 75% seen once. The specimen sequenced was peripheral blood mononuclear cells. V and J are TRBV19 and TRBJ1-5, with 12 nucleotides matching TRBD1. This TCR came from an elderly man with T-cell large granular lymphocyte leukemia. Some clones in this sample may be carry-over from other donors' samples. The CDR3 here is CASSGGQGAIQPQHF. The CDR3 DNA is TGTGCCAGTAGTGGGGGACAGGGGGCAATTCAGCCCCAGCATTTT.